Below, 29 T cell receptor beta chains from the same sample are listed, as sequenced in a study of T cells in pancreatic ductal adenocarcinoma. Clones were read by immunoSEQ multiplex PCR, and TCRdb kept only the in-frame ones, dropping some. The sample has around 15,000 clones, more than 75% seen once. No neoadjuvant therapy was given to the selected pancreatic ductal adenocarcinoma patients before their surgery. The sample taken for sequencing was PBMCs. All receptors derive from a human donor with pancreatic ductal adenocarcinoma.

The V gene is TRBV19, the J gene TRBJ1-2, with 7 bases identical to TRBD1. In germline, CDR1 is LNHDA, CDR2 SQIVND (reference sequence). CDR3 length: 16 residues. Germline trimming cut 5 bases from V and 0 bases from J; bases unmatched to any gene: 9. The CDR3 DNA follows: TGTGCCAGTAGTTCTAATTTACAGGGGCCTAACTATGGCTACACCTTC. Translated, it gives CASSSNLQGPNYGYTF.

The V and J genes are TRBV11-2 and TRBJ1-2; 8 positions agree with TRBD1. The J segment lost 4 bases and the V segment lost 0 bases, leaving 4 bases of the junction unmatched. Germline-derived CDR1 and CDR2 are SGHAT and FQNNGV. The CDR3 is made up of 15 amino acids. CDR3 region: CASSLDATGAYGYTF. CDR3 nucleotide sequence: TGTGCCAGCAGCTTAGACGCGACAGGGGCCTATGGCTACACCTTC.

The chain carries TRBV7-2 and TRBJ1-2; 7 bases are a match to TRBD1. Germline V gene data show CDR1 as SGHTA and CDR2 as FQGNSA. Losses at the gene ends were 0 bases for V and 4 bases for J; bases not matched to a gene: 2. This CDR3 is built from 14 residues. In DNA form, the CDR3 reads TGTGCCAGCAGCTTAGCCCGGACAGGCTATGGCTACACCTTC. Translating gives CASSLARTGYGYTF. The full variable domain, rest sourced from reference TRBV7-2 and TRBJ1-2, is GAGVSQSPSNKVTEKGKDVELRCDPISGHTALYWYRQSLGQGLEFLIYFQGNSAPDKSGLPSDRFSAERTGGSVSTLTIQRTQQEDSAVYLCASSLARTGYGYTFGSGTRLTVV.

V usage is TRBV19 and J usage is TRBJ1-4; weak D call: TRBD1 (6 bases). Between the trimmed V and J ends, which lost 3 bases and 6 bases, there was a span of 20 bases. The germline CDR1 and CDR2 sequences are LNHDA and SQIVND (reference sequence). This CDR3 spans 17 amino acids. The CDR3 sequence: CASSIFDSGGPYEKLFF. For the CDR3, the DNA is TGTGCCAGTAGTATTTTCGATTCCGGGGGGCCGTATGAAAAACTGTTTTTT. The whole variable domain, remainder taken from reference TRBV19 and TRBJ1-4, is DGGITQSPKYLFRKEGQNVTLSCEQNLNHDAMYWYRQDPGQGLRLIYYSQIVNDFQKGDIAEGYSVSREKKESFPLTVTSAQKNPTAFYLCASSIFDSGGPYEKLFFGSGTQLSVL.

The chain couples TRBV10-3 to TRBJ1-2; TRBD1 matches 8 bases. V lost 0 bases and J lost 7; bases outside the gene matches: 4. Germline values: CDR1 ENHRY, CDR2 SYGVKD. This CDR3 contains 14 residues. CDR3 residues: CAISESGQGGGYTF. The CDR3 DNA follows: TGTGCCATCAGTGAGTCCGGACAGGGAGGTGGCTACACCTTC.

This chain connects TRBV2 to TRBJ2-7; D gene unclear. Trimming took off 7 bases at V and 0 bases at J, with 10 bases between the two ends. In germline, CDR1 is SNHLY, CDR2 FYNNEI. This CDR3 has 13 amino acids. The CDR3 spells CASKGVSSYEQYF. CDR3 nucleotides: TGTGCCAGCAAGGGCGTATCCTCCTACGAGCAGTACTTC.

The chain combines TRBV5-6 with TRBJ2-7; 7 nucleotides line up with TRBD2. Germline V gene sequence: CDR1 SGHDT, CDR2 YYEEEE. After removal of 3 bases from V and 0 bases from J, the junction contained 6 bases not matched to a gene. This CDR3 is built from 15 residues. Here the CDR3 reads CASSSLADFSYEQYF. In DNA, the CDR3 is TGTGCCAGCAGCTCCCTAGCGGACTTCTCCTACGAGCAGTACTTC. The whole variable domain, filled in from reference TRBV5-6 and TRBJ2-7, reads DAGVTQSPTHLIKTRGQQVTLRCSPKSGHDTVSWYQQALGQGPQFIFQYYEEEERQRGNFPDRFSGHQFPNYSSELNVNALLLGDSALYLCASSSLADFSYEQYFGPGTRLTVT.

This chain uses TRBV9 with TRBJ2-1; D might be TRBD2 (6 bases). Between the trimmed V and J ends, which lost 0 bases and 8 bases, there was a span of 18 bases. Per the germline V gene, CDR1 is SGDLS and CDR2 is YYNGEE. The CDR3 runs 16 residues. CDR3: CASSVGDSGTRDEQFF. CDR3 nucleotides: TGTGCCAGCAGCGTAGGGGATAGCGGAACTAGGGATGAGCAGTTCTTC.

In this sample, this clone turned up a few times. This chain uses TRBV19 with TRBJ2-1, with unresolved D. Germline V gives CDR1 LNHDA, CDR2 SQIVND (reference sequence). V lost 5 bases, J lost 4 bases, and 6 bases lay in between. CDR3 length equals 12 residues. CDR3 loop: CASSGGYNEQFF. CDR3 DNA: TGTGCCAGTAGTGGTGGTTACAATGAGCAGTTCTTC. Based on the CDR3 plus reference TRBV19 and TRBJ2-1, the full variable domain is DGGITQSPKYLFRKEGQNVTLSCEQNLNHDAMYWYRQDPGQGLRLIYYSQIVNDFQKGDIAEGYSVSREKKESFPLTVTSAQKNPTAFYLCASSGGYNEQFFGPGTRLTVL.

V and J are TRBV9 and TRBJ2-3; TRBD2 agrees at 8 bases. The CDR3 spans 17 residues. Trimming took 7 bases from V and 0 from J; bases not matched to a gene: 13. Germline V gene data show CDR1 as SGDLS and CDR2 as YYNGEE. CDR3 nucleotide sequence: TGTGCCAGCTCAAGCGGGAGACTCCCCACTAGCACAGATACGCAGTATTTT. Its translation is CASSSGRLPTSTDTQYF.

J is TRBJ2-1 and V is TRBV4-3, with D maybe TRBD2 (6 bases). Germline V gives CDR1 LGHNA, CDR2 YSLEER. The CDR3 runs 16 residues. Trimming removed 0 bases at V and 2 bases at J, with 11 bases between. The CDR3 reads CASSQEGGIAYNEQFF. Written as DNA, the CDR3 is TGCGCCAGCAGCCAAGAAGGCGGGATCGCCTACAATGAGCAGTTCTTC.

The V and J genes are TRBV28 and TRBJ2-3, with TRBD2 matching 13 bases. The CDR3 is 19 amino acids. V trimming: 3 bases; J trimming: 2 bases; junction bases outside the gene matches: 11. Germline V gene sequence: CDR1 MDHEN, CDR2 SYDVKM. The CDR3 DNA sequence: TGTGCCAGCAGTTTCCCACTTTGGACTAGCGGGAGAAACACAGATACGCAGTATTTT. Residues: CASSFPLWTSGRNTDTQYF.

This chain joins TRBV11-2 and TRBJ2-1; D possibly matches TRBD1 or TRBD2 (5 bases each). Germline CDR1 SGHAT, CDR2 FQNNGV. The CDR3 runs 12 residues. Deletions cut 1 base from V and 8 bases from J, with 6 bases between. The CDR3 DNA reads TGTGCCAGCAGCTTAGGGGACGATGAGCAGTTCTTC. It is translated as CASSLGDDEQFF.

The V and J genes are TRBV21-1 and TRBJ1-2. TRBV21-1 is assigned pseudogene status. This CDR3 region has 12 residues. CDR3 nucleotide sequence: TGTGCCAGCAGCGTCCGGGACCATGGCTACACCTTC. Its protein product is CASSVRDHGYTF.

This chain links TRBV5-1 with TRBJ1-1; 9 bases are a match to TRBD1. This CDR3 spans 14 amino acids. The germline V gene encodes CDR1 SGHRS and CDR2 YFSETQ. Germline trimming cut 5 bases from V and 2 bases from J; bases unmatched to any gene: 4. The CDR3 DNA reads TGCGCCAGCAGAACGACAGGGGGAAACACTGAAGCTTTCTTT. Protein sequence: CASRTTGGNTEAFF. The full variable domain, its missing parts supplied by reference TRBV5-1 and TRBJ1-1, is KAGVTQTPRYLIKTRGQQVTLSCSPISGHRSVSWYQQTPGQGLQFLFEYFSETQRNKGNFPGRFSGRQFSNSRSEMNVSTLELGDSALYLCASRTTGGNTEAFFGQGTRLTVV.

This chain links TRBV7-2 with TRBJ1-2; 11 nucleotides agree with TRBD1. This CDR3 region has 15 residues. V lost 2 bases to trimming and J lost 4 bases; unmatched junction nucleotides: 3. Germline values: CDR1 SGHTA, CDR2 FQGNSA. The CDR3 loop reads CASSLWDRGSYGYTF. The DNA for the CDR3 is TGTGCCAGCAGCTTATGGGACAGGGGGTCCTATGGCTACACCTTC.

The chain links TRBV7-9 to TRBJ1-2; D is uncertain. This CDR3 comprises 14 residues. V lost 4 bases and J lost 8, with 17 bases in between. Germline V gives CDR1 SEHNR, CDR2 FQNEAQ (reference sequence). CDR3: CASSSGPGKGGYTF. Here the CDR3 DNA reads TGTGCCAGCAGCTCGGGTCCGGGAAAAGGGGGCTACACCTTC.

The chain employs TRBV9 and TRBJ1-3; D perhaps matches TRBD1 (5 bases). The CDR3 contains 15 residues. From germline, CDR1 is SGDLS and CDR2 YYNGEE. V was shortened by 2 bases and J by 0 bases, with 9 bases between the two germline ends. DNA of the CDR3: TGTGCCAGCAGCGTTTCCGACAGCTCTGGAAACACCATATATTTT. This encodes CASSVSDSSGNTIYF.

J is TRBJ2-6 and V is TRBV7-9; D may be TRBD1 (5 bases). V was pared by 5 bases and J by 0 bases, with 8 bases between. CDR3 length: 15 residues. Germline CDR1 SEHNR, CDR2 FQNEAQ (reference sequence). The CDR3: CASSRRGSGANVLTF. The CDR3 bases are TGTGCCAGCAGCCGTAGGGGCTCTGGGGCCAACGTCCTGACTTTC. The variable domain in full, with the rest retrieved from reference TRBV7-9 and TRBJ2-6, is DTGVSQNPRHKITKRGQNVTFRCDPISEHNRLYWYRQTLGQGPEFLTYFQNEAQLEKSRLLSDRFSAERPKGSFSTLEIQRTEQGDSAMYLCASSRRGSGANVLTFGAGSRLTVL.

The CDR3 coding sequence is TGTGCCAGCAGTTACTCGGCAAGTGGGCCTGAAGCTTTCTTT. It specifies CASSYSASGPEAFF. The chain links TRBV6-5 to TRBJ1-1; D call uncertain. Germline loops: CDR1 MNHEY, CDR2 SVGAGI. Trimming took 0 bases from V and 6 from J, leaving 11 bases between them. CDR3 length equals 14 residues.

This clone was seen a handful of times. J is TRBJ2-1 and V is TRBV5-1, with a tentative D call TRBD1 (6 bases). Germline values: CDR1 SGHRS, CDR2 YFSETQ. The CDR3 is 15 amino acids. The V end was cut by 0 bases, the J end by 6 bases, with 13 bases between. The CDR3 nucleotides are TGCGCCAGCAGCTTGGCGCGACAGGCACTCAATGAGCAGTTCTTC. Translating it yields CASSLARQALNEQFF.

This chain connects TRBV19 to TRBJ2-1, with D possibly being TRBD1 (6 bases). V was pared by 5 bases and J by 1 base, with 12 bases between. The CDR3 has 15 amino acids. The germline gives CDR1 LNHDA, CDR2 SQIVND (reference sequence). The CDR3 loop reads CASSSGTISYNEQFF. Here the CDR3 DNA reads TGTGCCAGTAGTTCCGGGACAATATCCTACAATGAGCAGTTCTTC.

The chain carries TRBV7-9 and TRBJ1-5; D remains ambiguous. The CDR3 consists of 13 residues. V was cut by 2 bases and J by 9 bases, with 11 bases left in between. Germline lookup yields CDR1 SEHNR and CDR2 FQNEAQ (reference sequence). The CDR3: CASSLQVEGPQHF. The CDR3 coding sequence is TGTGCCAGCAGCTTACAAGTGGAGGGGCCCCAGCATTTT.

The chain has TRBV13 and TRBJ2-2; 9 positions match TRBD1. Trimming took 5 bases from V and 2 from J; bases not matched to a gene: 6. CDR1 is PRHDT, CDR2 FYEKMQ, per germline (reference sequence). The CDR3 length is 16 residues. The CDR3 sequence: CASSPPGQGNTGELFF. The CDR3 bases are TGTGCCAGCAGCCCCCCGGGACAGGGCAACACCGGGGAGCTGTTTTTT.

V and J are TRBV9 and TRBJ1-1; D is possibly TRBD1 (6 bases). V dropped 3 bases and J dropped 0 bases, with 9 bases sitting between them. This CDR3 region has 14 residues. Germline CDR1 is SGDLS and CDR2 is YYNGEE. The CDR3 sequence: CASSAGQMNTEAFF. In DNA form, the CDR3 reads TGTGCCAGCAGCGCCGGACAGATGAACACTGAAGCTTTCTTT.

The rearrangement joins TRBV28 to TRBJ1-5; D might be TRBD1 (5 bases). With 4 bases removed from V and 14 bases from J, the gap between germline ends came to 15 bases. Looked up from germline, CDR1 is MDHEN and CDR2 is SYDVKM. This CDR3 is built from 12 residues. CDR3 bases: TGTGCCAGCAGTTCCGGGACGCTAAGCGAGCATTTT. Translating it yields CASSSGTLSEHF.

The chain employs TRBV29-1 and TRBJ2-1, with D maybe TRBD1 (9 bases). The CDR3 runs to 17 residues. Per the germline V gene, CDR1 is SQVTM and CDR2 is ANQGSEA. The germline V and J ends were trimmed by 7 bases and 5 bases, with 27 bases remaining between them. DNA for the CDR3: TGCAGCGCCGGGGGGGGATATCCGGGACAGGGAAACAATGAGCAGTTCTTC. It yields the protein CSAGGGYPGQGNNEQFF.

The chain joins TRBV7-2 to TRBJ2-4; 7 nucleotides match TRBD2. Germline CDR1 SGHTA, CDR2 FQGNSA. The CDR3 has 13 amino acids. Unmatched junction bases numbered 4, after V lost 4 bases and J lost 7 bases. CDR3 protein: CASSSTGGNIQYF. In DNA, the CDR3 is TGTGCCAGCAGCTCTACCGGGGGGAACATTCAGTACTTC.

This rearrangement joins TRBV7-2 to TRBJ1-3; D is uncertain. The germline gives CDR1 SGHTA, CDR2 FQGNSA. The CDR3 extends over 15 amino acids. The germline V and J ends were trimmed by 5 bases and 3 bases, with 14 bases remaining between them. The CDR3 loop reads CASSDWVRRGNTIYF. CDR3 bases: TGTGCCAGCAGCGATTGGGTACGGCGTGGAAACACCATATATTTT.